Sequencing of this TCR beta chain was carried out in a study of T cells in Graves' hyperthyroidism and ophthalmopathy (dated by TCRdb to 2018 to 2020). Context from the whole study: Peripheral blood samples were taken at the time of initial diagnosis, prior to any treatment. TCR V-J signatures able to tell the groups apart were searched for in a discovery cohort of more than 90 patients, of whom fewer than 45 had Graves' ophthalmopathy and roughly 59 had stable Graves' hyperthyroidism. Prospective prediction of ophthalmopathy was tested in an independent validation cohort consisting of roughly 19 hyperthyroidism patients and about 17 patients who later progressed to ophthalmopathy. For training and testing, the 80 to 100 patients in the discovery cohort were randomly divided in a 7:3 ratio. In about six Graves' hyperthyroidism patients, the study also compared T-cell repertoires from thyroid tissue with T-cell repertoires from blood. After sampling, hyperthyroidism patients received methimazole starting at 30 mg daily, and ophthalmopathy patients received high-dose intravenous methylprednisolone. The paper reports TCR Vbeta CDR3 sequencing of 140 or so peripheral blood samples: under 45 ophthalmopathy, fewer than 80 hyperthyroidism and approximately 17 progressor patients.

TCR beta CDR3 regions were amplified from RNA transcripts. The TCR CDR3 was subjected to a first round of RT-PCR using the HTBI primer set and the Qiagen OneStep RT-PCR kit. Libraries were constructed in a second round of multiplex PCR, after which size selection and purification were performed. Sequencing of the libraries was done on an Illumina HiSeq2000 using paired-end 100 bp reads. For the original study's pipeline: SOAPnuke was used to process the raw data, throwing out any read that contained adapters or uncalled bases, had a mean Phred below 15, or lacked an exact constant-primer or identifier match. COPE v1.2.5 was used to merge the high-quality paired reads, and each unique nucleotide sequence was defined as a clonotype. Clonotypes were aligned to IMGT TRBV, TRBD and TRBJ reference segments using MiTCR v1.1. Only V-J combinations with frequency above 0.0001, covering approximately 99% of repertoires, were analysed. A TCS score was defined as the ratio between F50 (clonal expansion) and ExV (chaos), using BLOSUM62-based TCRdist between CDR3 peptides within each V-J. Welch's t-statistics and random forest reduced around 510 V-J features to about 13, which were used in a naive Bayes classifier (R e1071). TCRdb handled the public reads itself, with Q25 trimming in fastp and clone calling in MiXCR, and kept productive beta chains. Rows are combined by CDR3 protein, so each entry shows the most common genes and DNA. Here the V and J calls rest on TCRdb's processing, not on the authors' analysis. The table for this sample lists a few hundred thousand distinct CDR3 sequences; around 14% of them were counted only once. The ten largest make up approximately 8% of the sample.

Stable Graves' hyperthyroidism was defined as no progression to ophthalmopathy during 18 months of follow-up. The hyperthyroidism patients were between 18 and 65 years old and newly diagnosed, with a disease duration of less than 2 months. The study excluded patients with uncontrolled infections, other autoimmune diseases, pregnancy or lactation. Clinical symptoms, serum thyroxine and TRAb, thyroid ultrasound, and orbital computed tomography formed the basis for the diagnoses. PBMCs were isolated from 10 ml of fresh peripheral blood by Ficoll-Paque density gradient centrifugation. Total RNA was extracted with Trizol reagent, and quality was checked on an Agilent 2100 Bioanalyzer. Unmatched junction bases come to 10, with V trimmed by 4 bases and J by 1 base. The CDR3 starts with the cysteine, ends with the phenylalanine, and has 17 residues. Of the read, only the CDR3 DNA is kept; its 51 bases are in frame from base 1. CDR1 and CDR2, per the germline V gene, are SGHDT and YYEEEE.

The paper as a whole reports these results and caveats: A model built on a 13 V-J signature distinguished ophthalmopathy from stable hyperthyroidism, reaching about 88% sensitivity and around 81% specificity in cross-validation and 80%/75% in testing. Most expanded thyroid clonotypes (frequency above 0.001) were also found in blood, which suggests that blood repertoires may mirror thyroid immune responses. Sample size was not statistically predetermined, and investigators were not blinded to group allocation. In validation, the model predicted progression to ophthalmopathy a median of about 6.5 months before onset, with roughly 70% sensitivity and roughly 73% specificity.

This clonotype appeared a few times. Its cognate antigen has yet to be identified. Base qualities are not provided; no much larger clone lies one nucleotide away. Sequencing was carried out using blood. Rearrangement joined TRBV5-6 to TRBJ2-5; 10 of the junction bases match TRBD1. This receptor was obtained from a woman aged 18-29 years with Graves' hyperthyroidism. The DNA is TGTGCCAGCAGCCAAATGACAGGGGGCGCCACCCAAGAGACCCAGTACTTC. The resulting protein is CASSQMTGGATQETQYF. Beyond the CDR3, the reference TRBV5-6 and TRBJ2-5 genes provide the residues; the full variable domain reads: DAGVTQSPTHLIKTRGQQVTLRCSPKSGHDTVSWYQQALGQGPQFIFQYYEEEERQRGNFPDRFSGHQFPNYSSELNVNALLLGDSALYLCASSQMTGGATQETQYFGPGTRLLVL.